These 26 T cell receptor beta chains were sequenced from one sample in a study of cytomegalovirus exposure and HLA in healthy donors. The PCR was carried out with 60 Vbeta primers and 13 Jbeta primers. Clones were sequenced by immunoSEQ multiplex PCR, and TCRdb holds only the in-frame ones, with some missing. Of approximately 130,000 clones listed, 70% to 80% are singletons. Sequencing was carried out using PBMCs. The receptors originated from a woman in her sixties in good health and CMV-seropositive.

The chain uses TRBV5-1 and TRBJ2-5, with D possibly being TRBD2 (5 bases). Germline V gene sequence: CDR1 SGHRS, CDR2 YFSETQ. This CDR3 region has 14 residues. Trimming shortened V by 0 bases and J by 5 bases, and 11 bases separated the two germline ends. The CDR3 here is CASSLEASWETQYF. CDR3 bases: TGCGCCAGCAGCTTGGAGGCTAGCTGGGAGACCCAGTACTTC.

CDR3 sequence (DNA): TGTGCCATCAGCTCAGGGAGCAATCAGCCCCAGCATTTT. Protein product: CAISSGSNQPQHF. The genes are TRBV10-3 and TRBJ1-5; possibly TRBD1 for D (5 bases). Germline loops: CDR1 ENHRY, CDR2 SYGVKD. The CDR3 extends over 13 amino acids. Trimming removed 6 bases at V and 1 base at J, with 7 bases between.

CDR3 protein: CASSEWGQGSYEQYF. DNA for the CDR3: TGTGCCAGCAGTGAATGGGGACAGGGGTCCTACGAGCAGTACTTC. The V gene is TRBV6-1, the J gene TRBJ2-7; 10 nucleotides align to TRBD1. Germline lookup yields CDR1 MNHNS and CDR2 SASEGT. The CDR3 totals 15 residues. After removal of 2 bases from V and 1 base from J, the junction contained 2 bases not matched to a gene.

V is TRBV14 and J is TRBJ2-7; tentative D call: TRBD2 (5 bases). Per germline, CDR1 SGHDN and CDR2 FVKESK. V lost 2 bases, J lost 3 bases, and 14 bases lay in between. The CDR3 contains 15 residues. CDR3 DNA: TGTGCCAGCAGCCAATACGGGATGGCGGGCTACGAGCAGTACTTC. Protein sequence: CASSQYGMAGYEQYF.

J is TRBJ2-3 and V is TRBV6-6; 7 bases are a match to TRBD1. The germline V gene has CDR1 MNHNY and CDR2 SVGAGI (reference sequence). The CDR3 totals 15 residues. V shed 0 bases, J shed 3 bases, and the junction held 3 bases outside the gene matches. Here the CDR3 reads CASSYSGRGTDTQYF. The DNA for the CDR3 is TGTGCCAGCAGTTACTCTGGCAGGGGGACAGATACGCAGTATTTT.

V usage is TRBV4-1 and J usage is TRBJ1-2; TRBD1 is a possible D gene (5 bases). The CDR3 runs 15 residues. The germline V gene encodes CDR1 MGHRA and CDR2 YSYEKL. The V and J ends lost 0 bases and 6 bases respectively, with 14 bases between them. The CDR3 loop is CASSQDAGRRDGYTF. CDR3 DNA sequence: TGCGCCAGCAGCCAAGACGCGGGACGAAGGGATGGCTACACCTTC.

This clone was observed a handful of times. This chain's CDR3 is CASSESSAQETQYF. CDR3 sequence (DNA): TGCGCCAGCAGTGAGTCGAGCGCCCAAGAGACCCAGTACTTC. The chain recombines TRBV10-1 with TRBJ2-5; D ambiguous. Germline loops: CDR1 WNHNN, CDR2 SYGVQD (reference sequence). The CDR3 is 14 residues long. The V end was cut by 0 bases, the J end by 1 base, with 6 bases between.

CDR3 region: CASSSGTASYGYTF. The CDR3 DNA reads TGTGCCAGCAGCTCCGGGACAGCATCCTATGGCTACACCTTC. The V gene is TRBV9, the J gene TRBJ1-2; 7 nucleotides match TRBD1. Germline V gene data show CDR1 as SGDLS and CDR2 as YYNGEE. The CDR3 extends over 14 amino acids. The trim removed 4 bases at V and 4 bases at J, leaving 7 bases unmatched.

The gene calls are TRBV25-1 and TRBJ2-5; perhaps TRBD2 as D (5 bases). Germline V CDR1 and CDR2: MGHDK, SYGVNS. There are 14 residues in the CDR3. The V end lost 7 bases, the J end lost 5 bases, and 17 bases lay between the germline ends. CDR3 nucleotides: TGTGCCAGCACCCGAGAGACACCGGGGGAGACCCAGTACTTC. The encoded protein is CASTRETPGETQYF.

This clone was counted a single time. The rearrangement joins TRBV28 to TRBJ2-7, with D perhaps matching TRBD2 (5 bases). Germline V gene data show CDR1 as MDHEN and CDR2 as SYDVKM. The CDR3 is 12 residues long. Trimming removed 2 bases from V and 5 bases from J, with 7 bases in between. CDR3 sequence: CASSLPGNEQYF. CDR3 coding DNA: TGTGCCAGCAGTTTACCGGGAAACGAGCAGTACTTC.

V gene TRBV7-8 combines with J gene TRBJ1-5; TRBD1 agrees at 8 bases. In germline, CDR1 is SGHVS, CDR2 FQNEAQ. This CDR3 contains 16 residues. With 4 bases clipped from V and 2 bases from J, the junction kept 7 bases outside the gene matches. In nucleotides, the CDR3 is TGTGCCAGCAGCTGGAAGGGACAGGACGGCAATCAGCCCCAGCATTTT. Translated: CASSWKGQDGNQPQHF. The full variable domain, completed using reference TRBV7-8 and TRBJ1-5, is GAGVSQSPRYKVAKRGQDVALRCDPISGHVSLFWYQQALGQGPEFLTYFQNEAQLDKSGLPSDRFFAERPEGSVSTLKIQRTQQEDSAVYLCASSWKGQDGNQPQHFGDGTRLSIL.

This clone showed up just a few times. This chain uses TRBV18 with TRBJ1-2; D is possibly TRBD1 (6 bases). V lost 1 base and J 4 bases, leaving 13 bases between the germline ends. Germline assignment: CDR1 KGHSH and CDR2 LQKENI. The CDR3 extends over 15 amino acids. The CDR3 coding sequence is TGTGCCAGCTCACCACAGGACAGCTCTTTCTATGGCTACACCTTC. Its protein product is CASSPQDSSFYGYTF.

In its sample, this clone was seen a few times. The rearrangement uses TRBV9 and TRBJ2-1; 8 nucleotides line up with TRBD2. With V trimmed by 3 bases and J by 8 bases, 16 bases remained unmatched. This CDR3 is built from 17 residues. Looked up from germline, CDR1 is SGDLS and CDR2 is YYNGEE. CDR3 nucleotide sequence: TGTGCCAGCAGCGCCTCGCCGGGGGGGAGAGTCAACGATGAGCAGTTCTTC. Amino acids: CASSASPGGRVNDEQFF.

This clone was detected only a few times. V usage is TRBV7-2 and J usage is TRBJ2-7, with 7 bases aligning to TRBD1. This CDR3 has 15 residues. V was pared by 2 bases and J by 0 bases, with 4 bases of the junction left unmatched. From germline, CDR1 is SGHTA and CDR2 FQGNSA. This chain's CDR3 is CASSLQQGSSYEQYF. For the CDR3, the DNA is TGTGCCAGCAGCTTACAACAGGGGTCCTCCTACGAGCAGTACTTC.

The V call is TRBV9, the J call TRBJ2-2, with D possibly matching TRBD1 (6 bases). V shed 3 bases and J shed 1 base, with 10 bases lying between them. The CDR3 runs to 15 residues. The germline V gene encodes CDR1 SGDLS and CDR2 YYNGEE. CDR3 sequence reads: CASSAPTGNTGELFF. CDR3 sequence (DNA): TGTGCCAGCAGCGCCCCGACAGGGAACACCGGGGAGCTGTTTTTT. The variable domain in full, completed from reference TRBV9 and TRBJ2-2, reads DSGVTQTPKHLITATGQRVTLRCSPRSGDLSVYWYQQSLDQGLQFLIQYYNGEERAKGNILERFSAQQFPDLHSELNLSSLELGDSALYFCASSAPTGNTGELFFGEGSRLTVL.

The chain links TRBV14 to TRBJ1-1; D uncertain. CDR1 is SGHDN, CDR2 FVKESK, per germline. Trimming removed 1 base at V and 1 base at J, with 7 bases between. CDR3 size: 14 residues. The CDR3 spells CASSQGAANTEAFF. CDR3 sequence (DNA): TGTGCCAGCAGCCAAGGGGCCGCGAACACTGAAGCTTTCTTT. The whole variable domain, remainder taken from reference TRBV14 and TRBJ1-1, is EAGVTQFPSHSVIEKGQTVTLRCDPISGHDNLYWYRRVMGKEIKFLLHFVKESKQDESGMPNNRFLAERTGGTYSTLKVQPAELEDSGVYFCASSQGAANTEAFFGQGTRLTVV.

This clone was seen a handful of times. The chain couples TRBV7-9 to TRBJ1-6; tentatively, D is TRBD1 (6 bases). Germline CDR1 is SEHNR and CDR2 is FQNEAQ (reference sequence). The CDR3 has 17 residues. V was trimmed by 5 bases and J by 9 bases, leaving 23 bases between them. The CDR3: CASSPQLSDRFGSPLHF. The CDR3 bases are TGTGCCAGCAGCCCTCAACTTTCGGACAGATTCGGTTCACCCCTCCACTTT.

This clone was recorded a few times. Other nucleotide sequences in the sample specify the same CDR3. The chain has TRBV6-5 and TRBJ1-1; D is possibly TRBD1 (6 bases). V shed 6 bases and J shed 0 bases, with 11 bases lying between them. This CDR3 comprises 14 residues. Germline loops: CDR1 MNHEY, CDR2 SVGAGI. DNA of the CDR3: TGTGCCAGCAGCCTACGGACAGTGAACACTGAAGCTTTCTTT. Encoded protein: CASSLRTVNTEAFF.

The rearrangement uses TRBV7-9 and TRBJ1-2, with D possibly matching TRBD1 (6 bases). The CDR3 contains 14 residues. Germline V gene data show CDR1 as SEHNR and CDR2 as FQNEAQ (reference sequence). V dropped 5 bases and J dropped 2 bases, with 12 bases sitting between them. The DNA for the CDR3 is TGTGCCAGCAGCCGACCACAGGGAAACTATGGCTACACCTTC. As protein: CASSRPQGNYGYTF.

The rearrangement joins TRBV7-6 to TRBJ1-1; D is unresolved. Germline V lookup: CDR1 SGHVS, CDR2 FNYEAQ. The CDR3 is 16 amino acids. Trimming removed 3 bases at V and 7 bases at J, with 21 bases between. Here the CDR3 reads CASSFGRQEGGFEAFF. CDR3 nucleotide sequence: TGTGCCAGCAGCTTCGGACGGCAGGAGGGCGGGTTTGAAGCTTTCTTT.

V usage is TRBV5-1 and J usage is TRBJ1-3, with 7 bases matching TRBD1. Germline assignment: CDR1 SGHRS and CDR2 YFSETQ. The CDR3 has 16 amino acids. With 5 bases clipped from V and 0 bases from J, the junction kept 8 bases outside the gene matches. The CDR3, as DNA: TGCGCCAGCAGGCTCACAGGGGCTGACTCTGGAAACACCATATATTTT. Its translation is CASRLTGADSGNTIYF.

The chain is built from TRBV9 and TRBJ1-1; TRBD1 matches at 9 bases. The CDR3 contains 17 residues. CDR1 SGDLS and CDR2 YYNGEE come from the germline V gene. The V and J ends lost 0 bases and 0 bases, in that order; junction bases with no gene match: 6. The CDR3 region is CASSVARTGVMNTEAFF. The CDR3 DNA reads as TGTGCCAGCAGCGTAGCCCGGACAGGGGTGATGAACACTGAAGCTTTCTTT.

V gene TRBV7-3 combines with J gene TRBJ2-1; tentative D call: TRBD2 (6 bases). CDR3 length: 13 amino acids. Per the germline V gene, CDR1 is SGHTA and CDR2 is FQGTGA. V lost 2 bases and J lost 10, with 12 bases in between. CDR3 loop: CASSLGPGREQFF. The CDR3, as DNA: TGTGCCAGCAGCTTAGGGCCGGGGAGGGAGCAGTTCTTC.

This clone was detected only a few times. The chain uses TRBV9 and TRBJ1-2; 9 bases line up with TRBD1. The CDR3 is 14 residues long. V was pared by 7 bases and J by 5 bases, with 9 bases of the junction left unmatched. Germline V gives CDR1 SGDLS, CDR2 YYNGEE. The CDR3 loop reads CASATGQGTYGYTF. CDR3 DNA sequence: TGTGCCAGCGCGACGGGACAGGGAACGTATGGCTACACCTTC.

This chain uses TRBV10-1 with TRBJ1-5; D is perhaps TRBD1 (6 bases). With 3 bases removed from V and 8 bases from J, the gap between germline ends came to 14 bases. The CDR3 runs 14 residues. CDR1 and CDR2 from the germline V gene are WNHNN and SYGVQD (reference sequence). CDR3 residues: CASSEEPGAKPQHF. Written as DNA, the CDR3 is TGCGCCAGCAGTGAAGAACCAGGGGCAAAGCCCCAGCATTTT.

The rearrangement joins TRBV7-3 to TRBJ2-3, with 8 nucleotides matching TRBD2. V was clipped by 6 bases and J by 5 bases; unmatched bases: 4. This CDR3 comprises 13 residues. The germline V gene has CDR1 SGHTA and CDR2 FQGTGA. This CDR3 reads CASSDSGGDTQYF. For the CDR3, the DNA is TGTGCCAGCAGTGACAGCGGGGGAGATACGCAGTATTTT.